This TCR beta chain came from a study of identical twins. MiXCR was run by TCRdb on the 5' RACE reads, yielding one entry per CDR3 protein. The sample includes about 490,000 distinct CDR3 sequences, approximately 14% seen only once; the top ten take about 0.4%. Germline assignment: CDR1 SQVTM and CDR2 ANQGSEA. Trimming removed 4 bases from V and 3 bases from J, with 10 bases in between. This CDR3 region has 12 residues. Study findings and constraints: Memory repertoires lacked the insertion deficit that abundant cord blood beta clonotypes showed. For monozygotic twins, models underestimated out-of-frame TCR alpha sharing.

The table lists this clonotype with a few counts. Its antigen is undetermined. Another study also made use of these data, one on yellow fever vaccine responses in identical twins. That source notes: Reports say the vaccine T cell response in twins looked partly convergent and partly personalized.

J is TRBJ2-7 and V is TRBV29-1; D is possibly TRBD1 or TRBD2 (5 bases each). The sequence was obtained from a woman aged 18-29 years in good health. Sequenced input: CD4+ T cells sorted from blood. CDR3 DNA: TGCAGCGTTGGGGGGTCTTTCTACGAGCAGTACTTC. Its translation is CSVGGSFYEQYF.